This T cell receptor beta chain was obtained from a study of cytomegalovirus exposure and HLA in healthy donors. The study's findings and limits: Judged likely to be a sequencing artifact was a cluster of highly shared sequence variants.

Concerning this clone: The antigen is unknown.

The study ran its PCR with 60 Vbeta and 13 Jbeta primers. TCRdb's table, derived via immunoSEQ multiplex PCR, lists solely in-frame clones and lacks some. The table records approximately 160,000 clones, around 80% of them present only once. The germline gives CDR1 PRHDT, CDR2 FYEKMQ (reference sequence). The CDR3 length is 14 residues. Trimming pared 4 bases from V and 8 bases from J, leaving 15 bases between. The sequence was obtained from a woman in her thirties or forties in good health and CMV-seropositive. This rearrangement joins TRBV13 to TRBJ2-1; a weak D match, TRBD1 (6 bases). The sample comprised PBMCs. The CDR3 reads CASSSRMTGYEQFF. CDR3 coding DNA: TGTGCCAGCAGCTCCCGGATGACAGGCTATGAGCAGTTCTTC.